The rows below give T cell receptor beta chains drawn from one sample of a study of regulatory T cells in long-lasting Graves disease. One entry per CDR3 protein results from TCRdb running MiXCR on the multiplex PCR reads. The table records under 500,000 distinct CDR3 sequences, roughly 20% of them present only once. The sequencing used peripheral blood mononuclear cells (PBMCs), collected when the disease was refractory, from a patient treated with antithyroid drugs. All receptors come from a female donor with Graves disease. Each CDR3 is given with its conserved first and last residue. D genes are given only for firm matches. Clone size is not always given. Where it is, it says once, few, many or a class for expanded clones.

clone_size cdr3_length j_call d_call v_call cdr3_aa cdr3_nt
many 15 TRBJ2-7 TRBD2 TRBV12-3/TRBV12-4 CASSTSSGKRYEQYF TGTGCCAGCAGTACCTCTAGCGGGAAGCGCTACGAGCAGTACTTC
NA 15 TRBJ2-5 NA TRBV20-1 CSASRGEGKQETQYF TGCAGTGCTAGTCGCGGTGAGGGGAAGCAAGAGACCCAGTACTTC
many 14 TRBJ2-7 NA TRBV27 CASSLSEQLYEQYF TGTGCCAGCAGTTTATCGGAACAGCTCTACGAGCAGTACTTC
many 14 TRBJ2-7 NA TRBV28 CASSIAQQIYEQYF TGTGCCAGCAGTATTGCCCAACAGATCTACGAGCAGTACTTC
many 15 TRBJ2-5 TRBD2 TRBV7-2 CASSLVVAGAGTQYF TGTGCCAGCAGCTTAGTAGTAGCGGGAGCGGGGACCCAGTACTTC
few 13 TRBJ2-7 NA TRBV5-1 CASGEGGRSEQYF TGCGCCAGCGGAGAGGGGGGAAGATCCGAGCAGTACTTC
NA 13 TRBJ2-7 NA TRBV27 CASSSYKAYEQYF TGTGCCAGCAGTAGTTATAAGGCCTACGAGCAGTACTTC
few 12 TRBJ1-1 NA TRBV15 CATSRDVTEAFF TGTGCCACCAGCAGAGATGTGACTGAAGCTTTCTTT
few 17 TRBJ2-7 TRBD2 TRBV7-8 CASSSPRAASGFYEQYF TGTGCCAGCAGCTCCCCCCGCGCGGCTAGCGGGTTCTACGAGCAGTACTTC
many 13 TRBJ2-5 NA TRBV19 CASSIDGYETQYF TGTGCCAGTAGTATAGACGGGTACGAGACCCAGTACTTC
few 16 TRBJ1-5 TRBD1 TRBV15 CATSGNRGRVNQPQHF TGTGCCACCAGCGGAAACAGGGGCCGAGTCAATCAGCCCCAGCATTTT
few 15 TRBJ1-3 NA TRBV10-3 CAISLGDQAGNTIYF TGTGCCATCAGTCTGGGGGACCAAGCTGGAAACACCATATATTTT
many 17 TRBJ2-7 TRBD2 TRBV2 CASSITTSGGSSYEQYF TGTGCCAGCAGTATAACAACTTCGGGGGGTAGCTCCTACGAGCAGTACTTC
NA 15 TRBJ1-1 TRBD1 TRBV7-9 CASSGDSGGRTEAFF TGTGCCAGCAGCGGGGACAGCGGGGGGAGGACTGAAGCTTTCTTT
few 13 TRBJ2-7 TRBD1 TRBV6-1 CASSEVQGREQYF TGTGCCAGCAGTGAAGTACAGGGGCGCGAGCAGTACTTC
few 11 TRBJ2-5 NA TRBV6-5 CASSSSGTRNF TGTGCCAGCAGTTCATCCGGGACCAGAAATTTC
few 12 TRBJ2-7 NA TRBV20-1 CSASPTTYEQYF TGCAGTGCTAGTCCTACCACCTACGAGCAGTACTTC
NA 14 TRBJ2-1 NA TRBV10-3 CAITESGVYNEQFF TGTGCCATCACGGAAAGTGGGGTTTACAATGAGCAGTTCTTC
few 18 TRBJ2-3 NA TRBV15 CATSRGGGASSRTDTQYF TGTGCCACCAGCAGAGGAGGGGGGGCCTCTTCCCGCACAGATACGCAGTATTTT
NA 14 TRBJ1-3 NA TRBV6-1 CASSEQSSGITIYF TGTGCCAGCAGTGAACAGAGCTCTGGAATCACCATATATTTT
many 14 TRBJ1-1 NA TRBV12-3/TRBV12-4 CASSFGTKNTEAFF TGTGCCAGCAGTTTTGGGACCAAGAACACTGAAGCTTTCTTT
many 14 TRBJ2-7 TRBD1 TRBV2 CASSLRGQGYEQYF TGTGCCAGCAGTCTGCGGGGACAGGGCTACGAGCAGTACTTC
many 15 TRBJ2-7 TRBD2 TRBV28 CASSSGLAGVYEQYF TGTGCCAGCAGCTCGGGACTAGCGGGAGTCTACGAGCAGTACTTC
few 13 TRBJ1-1 NA TRBV4-3 CASSQDPDTEAFF TGCGCCAGCAGCCAAGATCCTGACACTGAAGCTTTCTTT
few 12 TRBJ1-2 NA TRBV29-1 CSVVYSIYGYTF TGCAGCGTTGTCTACAGTATCTATGGCTACACCTTC
NA 14 TRBJ1-5 TRBD1 TRBV27 CASSPRTGGQPQHF TGTGCCAGCAGTCCCCGGACAGGGGGGCAGCCCCAGCATTTT
few 15 TRBJ1-3 TRBD1 TRBV28 CATLPGTGPGNTIYF TGTGCCACCCTTCCTGGGACAGGCCCTGGAAACACCATATATTTT
NA 14 TRBJ1-1 NA TRBV18 CASSWGKYNTEAFF TGTGCCAGCTCATGGGGAAAATACAACACTGAAGCTTTCTTT
few 15 TRBJ2-5 NA TRBV2 CASSGRDGDLETQYF TGTGCCAGCAGTGGCCGGGACGGAGACTTGGAGACCCAGTACTTC
NA 14 TRBJ2-2 NA TRBV7-2 CASSQWSGSGELFF TGTGCCAGCAGCCAATGGTCTGGGTCCGGGGAGCTGTTTTTT
NA 20 TRBJ1-6 NA TRBV6-1 CASSHVASGGKSSYNSPLHF TGTGCCAGCAGTCATGTAGCCTCGGGGGGGAAGAGCTCCTATAATTCACCCCTCCACTTT
many 14 TRBJ2-5 NA TRBV2 CASSERLFQETQYF TGTGCCAGCAGTGAACGTCTCTTCCAAGAGACCCAGTACTTC
NA 18 TRBJ1-3 NA TRBV28 CASSLQQGRLGSGNNIYF TGTGCCAGCAGTTTACAACAGGGCCGCCTAGGATCTGGAAACAACATATATTTT
many 14 TRBJ2-7 TRBD1 TRBV12-3/TRBV12-4 CASSPGTGDYEQYF TGTGCCAGCAGCCCCGGGACAGGGGACTACGAGCAGTACTTC
NA 15 TRBJ1-5 NA TRBV27 CASSLFGYSNQPQHF TGTGCCAGCAGTTTATTCGGGTATAGCAATCAGCCCCAGCATTTT
many 15 TRBJ1-5 NA TRBV5-1 CASSPGGGQNQPQHF TGCGCCAGCAGCCCTGGAGGAGGGCAAAATCAGCCCCAGCATTTT
NA 16 TRBJ2-4 NA TRBV7-9 CASSSPLQEGKNIQYF TGTGCCAGCAGCTCACCCCTCCAAGAGGGCAAAAACATTCAGTACTTC
many 14 TRBJ2-7 NA TRBV28 CASTADGVSYEQYF TGTGCCAGCACCGCGGATGGGGTCTCCTACGAGCAGTACTTC
many 21 TRBJ2-7 TRBD2 TRBV6-2/TRBV6-3 CASSYATVFSGRAASSYEQYF TGTGCCAGCAGCTACGCAACCGTCTTTAGCGGGAGGGCCGCAAGTTCCTACGAGCAGTACTTC
once 13 TRBJ1-2 NA TRBV25-1 CASRDPGVHGYTF TGTGCCAGCAGGGACCCAGGGGTACATGGCTACACCTTC
NA 16 TRBJ2-1 TRBD2 TRBV13 CASSPVRAGEKKEQFF TGTGCCAGCAGCCCCGTAAGGGCGGGAGAGAAGAAAGAGCAGTTCTTC
many 16 TRBJ2-7 NA TRBV6-1 CASSESPETGTYEQYF TGTGCCAGCAGTGAAAGTCCCGAGACAGGAACCTACGAGCAGTACTTC
NA 14 TRBJ1-1 NA TRBV30 CAWSPLGLNTEAFF TGTGCCTGGTCCCCGTTGGGTTTGAACACTGAAGCTTTCTTT
many 14 TRBJ2-7 TRBD1 TRBV2 CASIPGQGSYEQYF TGTGCCAGCATTCCGGGACAGGGTTCCTACGAGCAGTACTTC
few 14 TRBJ2-5 NA TRBV7-2 CASSRWTTQETQYF TGTGCCAGCAGCCGCTGGACAACCCAAGAGACCCAGTACTTC
many 14 TRBJ2-5 NA TRBV10-3 CAISDQVSGETQYF TGTGCCATCAGTGATCAGGTATCGGGAGAGACCCAGTACTTC
NA 15 TRBJ2-6 NA TRBV30 CAWSVLSSGANVLTF TGTGCCTGGAGTGTACTATCGTCTGGGGCCAACGTCCTGACTTTC
many 12 TRBJ2-7 NA TRBV10-2 CASMGRGYEQYF TGCGCCAGCATGGGCAGAGGGTACGAGCAGTACTTC
once 18 TRBJ1-3 NA TRBV19 CASSIRGGRKSSGNTIYF TGTGCCAGTAGTATCAGGGGCGGCAGGAAGAGCTCTGGAAACACCATATATTTT
few 13 TRBJ1-1 NA TRBV30 CAWMAVGNTEAFF TGTGCCTGGATGGCAGTTGGGAACACTGAAGCTTTCTTT
many 14 TRBJ1-2 NA TRBV30 CAWSERTAIYGYTF TGTGCCTGGAGTGAAAGGACGGCAATTTATGGCTACACCTTC
few 12 TRBJ2-7 NA TRBV20-1 CSARDISYEQYF TGCAGTGCTAGGGACATCTCCTACGAGCAGTACTTC
NA 13 TRBJ1-2 NA TRBV29-1 CSAYRDSHYGYTF TGCAGCGCTTACAGGGACTCTCACTATGGCTACACCTTC
NA 15 TRBJ2-7 TRBD1 TRBV7-8 CASSAPGQVFYEQYF TGTGCCAGCAGCGCACCGGGACAGGTTTTCTACGAGCAGTACTTC
NA 15 TRBJ2-4 TRBD2 TRBV19 CASSIGLAGANIQYF TGTGCCAGTAGTATAGGACTAGCGGGGGCGAACATTCAGTACTTC
NA 14 TRBJ2-7 TRBD2 TRBV7-2 CASSILAGVGEQYF TGTGCCAGCAGCATTTTAGCGGGAGTGGGCGAGCAGTACTTC
few 17 TRBJ1-1 TRBD1 TRBV30 CAWSSWQGQGANTEAFF TGTGCCTGGAGTTCGTGGCAAGGACAGGGGGCGAACACTGAAGCTTTCTTT